A single sample is the source of the 24 T cell receptor beta chains below, sequenced in a study of spatial heterogeneity in lung cancer. TCRdb ran MiXCR on the 5' RACE reads and lists one entry per CDR3 protein. The sample lists around 3,600 distinct CDR3 sequences; just under 7% were seen once. The time point: sample taken at primary tumor resection. These receptors have no known antigen. Study outcomes and limitations: Tumoral mutation counts were tracked by counts of expanded intratumoral alpha and beta TCRs.

Source: lung tumor tissue, taken at surgery. All receptors come from a male donor with early-stage non-small cell lung cancer.

As regards this clonotype: Being off target in a library aimed at alpha chains, this beta chain has a size of little meaning. The chain recombines TRBV2 with TRBJ2-7, with D possibly TRBD1 on 6 matching bases. Germline-derived CDR1 and CDR2 are SNHLY and FYNNEI. This CDR3 region has 11 residues. V was cut by 6 bases and J by 6 bases, with 9 bases left in between. CDR3: CASRLQGEQYF. The CDR3 DNA follows: TGTGCCAGCAGATTACAGGGCGAGCAGTACTTC.

This clonotype is categorized as medium-sized. This beta chain is an off-target read within a library intended for alpha chains, so its frequency means little. The chain uses TRBV29-1 and TRBJ1-1; perhaps TRBD1 as D (6 bases). CDR1 and CDR2 from the germline V gene are SQVTM and ANQGSEA. V gave up 4 bases and J gave up 5 bases, with 11 bases separating them. This CDR3 is 12 amino acids long. The CDR3: CSVVGGFTEAFF. In DNA, the CDR3 is TGCAGCGTTGTCGGGGGCTTTACTGAAGCTTTCTTT.

Relative to its sample, this clonotype is medium-sized (0.01 to 0.1%). This beta chain came through as a stray read in a library set up for alpha chains, and its size says little. The chain links TRBV7-2 to TRBJ2-1; no reliable D call. The CDR3 sequence is 11 residues long. Germline V lookup: CDR1 SGHTA, CDR2 FQGNSA. V was trimmed by 0 bases and J by 9 bases, leaving 3 bases between them. CDR3 in amino acids: CASSLAIEQFF. The CDR3 DNA reads as TGTGCCAGCAGCTTAGCCATTGAGCAGTTCTTC.

This clonotype ranks as medium-sized. The library was prepared for alpha chains; this beta chain is a stray read, so its frequency means little. J is TRBJ2-2 and V is TRBV7-2, with D maybe TRBD2 (5 bases). V was clipped by 0 bases and J by 0 bases, with 8 bases between them. The CDR3 totals 16 residues. CDR1 SGHTA and CDR2 FQGNSA come from the germline V gene. The CDR3 region has the DNA TGTGCCAGCAGCTTAGCAGCGGACGCGAACACCGGGGAGCTGTTTTTT. Protein sequence: CASSLAADANTGELFF.

About this clonotype itself: This beta chain is off target for a library built for alpha chains, so its abundance means little. This chain uses TRBV11-2 with TRBJ2-1; 13 bases line up with TRBD2. From germline, CDR1 is SGHAT and CDR2 FQNNGV. With V trimmed by 2 bases and J by 7 bases, 5 bases remained unmatched. This CDR3 is built from 16 residues. CDR3 region: CASSLLTSGGQNEQFF. CDR3 nucleotides: TGTGCCAGCAGCTTATTGACTAGCGGGGGGCAGAATGAGCAGTTCTTC.

This clonotype counts as medium-sized. This beta chain came through as a stray read in a library set up for alpha chains, and its size says little. The genes are TRBV30 and TRBJ2-5; tentative D call: TRBD1 (6 bases). Germline CDR1 GTSNPN, CDR2 SVGIG (reference sequence). The CDR3 spans 14 residues. With 3 bases removed from V and 0 bases from J, the gap between germline ends came to 11 bases. CDR3: CAWRSGTYQETQYF. As DNA, the CDR3 is TGTGCCTGGAGGTCCGGGACATACCAAGAGACCCAGTACTTC.

This clonotype was recorded many times. The library was designed around alpha chains, so this beta chain is a stray read whose abundance carries little weight. This chain links TRBV7-2 with TRBJ2-3; TRBD2 might be the D (6 bases). This CDR3 region has 14 residues. Germline values: CDR1 SGHTA, CDR2 FQGNSA. Trimming shortened V by 3 bases and J by 5 bases, and 12 bases separated the two germline ends. CDR3 in amino acids: CASSLGGLRDTQYF. The CDR3 nucleotides are TGTGCCAGCAGCTTGGGGGGACTCCGAGATACGCAGTATTTT.

This clonotype was detected many times. Since the library was made to target alpha chains, this beta chain is a stray read and its abundance is not meaningful. The rearrangement joins TRBV6-2 or TRBV6-3 to TRBJ2-7; a weak D match, TRBD1 (5 bases). CDR1 and CDR2 (germline): MNHEY, SVGEGT. CDR3 size: 14 residues. V lost 5 bases and J 6 bases, leaving 17 bases between the germline ends. The DNA for the CDR3 is TGTGCCAGCAGTCGACAGATAGGCTACGGCGAGCAGTACTTC. Translating it yields CASSRQIGYGEQYF.

Relative to its sample, this clonotype is medium-sized (0.01 to 0.1%). Since the library was made to target alpha chains, this beta chain is a stray read and its abundance is not meaningful. The chain has TRBV6-4 and TRBJ2-7; D may be TRBD1 or TRBD2 (5 bases each). The V end lost 0 bases, the J end lost 4 bases, and 13 bases lay between the germline ends. Germline loops: CDR1 MRHNA, CDR2 SNTAGT. This CDR3 contains 15 residues. The CDR3 DNA reads as TGTGCCAGCAGTGACTCCCTTAGGGGAGATTACGAGCAGTACTTC. Its protein is CASSDSLRGDYEQYF.

This clonotype is judged medium-sized. Since the library was made to target alpha chains, this beta chain is a stray read and its abundance is not meaningful. This chain links TRBV3-1 with TRBJ2-1; D remains ambiguous. The germline V gene has CDR1 LGHDT and CDR2 YNNKEL (reference sequence). The germline V and J ends were trimmed by 1 base and 7 bases, with 8 bases remaining between them. CDR3 length: 13 residues. The CDR3 nucleotides read TGTGCCAGCAGCCAAGTAGGGTTGAATGAGCAGTTCTTC. Translation: CASSQVGLNEQFF.

At least ten counts were recorded for this clonotype. Little can be read into the size of this beta chain, an off-target read in a library designed for alpha chains. V is TRBV5-1 and J is TRBJ1-5; no firm D call. Germline CDR1 and CDR2: SGHRS and YFSETQ. CDR3 length: 13 amino acids. V lost 0 bases and J lost 5, with 6 bases in between. For the CDR3, the DNA is TGCGCCAGCAGCTTGGGTCGCGATCAGCCCCAGCATTTT. Protein product: CASSLGRDQPQHF. Combining the CDR3 with reference TRBV5-1 and TRBJ1-5 gives the whole variable domain KAGVTQTPRYLIKTRGQQVTLSCSPISGHRSVSWYQQTPGQGLQFLFEYFSETQRNKGNFPGRFSGRQFSNSRSEMNVSTLELGDSALYLCASSLGRDQPQHFGDGTRLSIL.

At least ten counts were recorded for this clonotype. This beta chain is an unintended read in a library built for alpha chains; its size means little. V and J are TRBV6-2 or TRBV6-3 and TRBJ2-1, with D perhaps TRBD2 (6 bases). Germline CDR1 is MNHEY and CDR2 is SVGEGT. The CDR3 extends over 16 amino acids. The V gene lost 5 bases and the J gene lost 2 bases, with 16 bases spanning the gap. The CDR3 sequence: CASSARDFPTYNEQFF. In nucleotides, the CDR3 is TGTGCCAGCAGTGCCCGGGACTTCCCTACCTACAATGAGCAGTTCTTC.

This clonotype was seen many times. Since the library was made to target alpha chains, this beta chain is a stray read and its abundance is not meaningful. V usage is TRBV7-9 and J usage is TRBJ2-2; 7 bases are shared with TRBD1. Germline assignment: CDR1 SEHNR and CDR2 FQNEAQ (reference sequence). Trimming took 4 bases from V and 0 from J; bases not matched to a gene: 8. The CDR3 contains 17 residues. The CDR3 reads CASSSFQTGTNTGELFF. The CDR3 DNA reads TGTGCCAGCAGCTCCTTCCAGACAGGGACGAACACCGGGGAGCTGTTTTTT.

This clonotype occurred many times. This beta chain came through as a stray read in a library set up for alpha chains, and its size says little. This sequence joins TRBV5-1 and TRBJ2-2; 11 bases are a match to TRBD1. Germline V gene data show CDR1 as SGHRS and CDR2 as YFSETQ. This CDR3 is 16 amino acids long. V lost 4 bases to trimming and J lost 0 bases; unmatched junction nucleotides: 2. DNA of the CDR3: TGCGCCAGCAGCGGGGACAGGGGGTCGAACACCGGGGAGCTGTTTTTT. It codes for CASSGDRGSNTGELFF.

This clonotype is classed as large. This beta chain slipped into a library made for alpha chains as a stray read, so its size is not meaningful. The chain links TRBV7-9 to TRBJ1-6; 12 bases are a match to TRBD1. CDR3 length: 17 amino acids. Germline CDR1 reads SEHNR; CDR2 reads FQNEAQ (reference sequence). V trimming: 4 bases; J trimming: 10 bases; junction bases outside the gene matches: 11. This CDR3 reads CASSSHEGQGAGSPLHF. The CDR3 DNA reads as TGTGCCAGCAGCTCTCATGAGGGACAGGGGGCTGGATCACCCCTCCACTTT.

Judged by abundance, this clonotype is medium-sized. Since it is a stray read in a library aimed at alpha chains, this beta chain has a size that is not meaningful. J is TRBJ2-5 and V is TRBV20-1; perhaps TRBD1 as D (5 bases). Between the trimmed V and J ends, which lost 3 bases and 2 bases, there was a span of 13 bases. CDR1 is DFQATT and CDR2 is SNEGSKA in the germline V gene (reference sequence). The CDR3 is 14 amino acids. The CDR3 is CSASRGQVQETQYF. The CDR3 coding sequence is TGCAGTGCTAGTAGGGGCCAGGTACAAGAGACCCAGTACTTC.

Ten or more counts support this clonotype. This beta chain is an unintended read in a library built for alpha chains; its size means little. The chain carries TRBV5-1 and TRBJ2-1, with D tentatively TRBD2 (6 bases). The germline V gene has CDR1 SGHRS and CDR2 YFSETQ. This CDR3 contains 14 residues. Trimming shortened V by 4 bases and J by 6 bases, and 14 bases separated the two germline ends. CDR3 amino acids: CASSPPDYSNEQFF. CDR3 DNA: TGCGCCAGCAGCCCACCGGACTATTCCAATGAGCAGTTCTTC.

The table lists this clonotype with many counts. This beta chain is off target for a library built for alpha chains, so its abundance means little. The chain links TRBV6-2 or TRBV6-3 to TRBJ2-1; 7 nucleotides align to TRBD2. CDR1 MNHEY and CDR2 SVGEGT come from the germline V gene. V shed 6 bases and J 4 bases; nucleotides not matched to a gene: 9. The CDR3 consists of 15 residues. The CDR3 here is CASSSTSKTYNEQFF. The CDR3, as DNA: TGTGCCAGCAGCTCGACTAGCAAGACATACAATGAGCAGTTCTTC.

This clonotype was counted ten times or more. For a library built for alpha chains, this beta chain is a stray read; little rests on its size. The V gene is TRBV30, the J gene TRBJ2-1; 8 bases align to TRBD2. The germline V gene encodes CDR1 GTSNPN and CDR2 SVGIG (reference sequence). This CDR3 is 14 amino acids long. The J segment lost 3 bases and the V segment lost 3 bases, leaving 4 bases of the junction unmatched. CDR3 DNA: TGTGCCTGGAGATCCAGCGGGAGCTACAATGAGCAGTTCTTC. Amino acids: CAWRSSGSYNEQFF.

On this clonotype: This beta chain slipped into a library made for alpha chains as a stray read, so its size is not meaningful. CDR3: CASSQADEADTQYF. As DNA, the CDR3 is TGTGCCAGCAGCCAAGCTGACGAGGCAGATACGCAGTATTTT. The chain employs TRBV4-2 and TRBJ2-3; D remains unclear. V was pared by 1 base and J by 4 bases, with 9 bases between. Germline V gene data show CDR1 as LGHNA and CDR2 as YNFKEQ. This CDR3 is 14 amino acids long.

With regard to this clonotype: As an off-target read in a library built for alpha chains, this beta chain has a frequency of little significance. This chain connects TRBV5-4 to TRBJ2-7; the D gene is possibly TRBD1 (6 bases). Germline V gene sequence: CDR1 SGHNT, CDR2 YYREEE (reference sequence). The CDR3 runs 17 residues. V was clipped by 1 base and J by 0 bases, with 17 bases between them. CDR3 DNA: TGTGCCAGCAGCTTGAAGTTGGGCAGGGGCCGCTCCTACGAGCAGTACTTC. Translating gives CASSLKLGRGRSYEQYF.

This clonotype appeared many times. This beta chain lies outside the target of a library built for alpha chains; its clone size means little. The rearrangement links TRBV27 to TRBJ1-6, with TRBD1 identical over 7 bases. CDR1 MNHEY and CDR2 SMNVEV come from the germline V gene (reference sequence). CDR3 length: 15 residues. V lost 4 bases and J lost 7; bases outside the gene matches: 7. The CDR3 is CASSSRTGFNSPLHF. The CDR3 coding sequence is TGTGCCAGCAGTTCCCGGACAGGATTCAATTCACCCCTCCACTTT.

This clonotype was seen ten or more times. With the library built for alpha chains, this beta chain is off target and its frequency is not meaningful. The rearrangement uses TRBV2 and TRBJ2-7, with 8 bases aligning to TRBD1. CDR1 is SNHLY and CDR2 is FYNNEI in the germline V gene. The CDR3 is 16 residues long. V lost 6 bases, J lost 2 bases, and 12 bases stayed unmatched. CDR3 DNA: TGTGCCAGCAGGGGCGACCGACAGGGGTCGACCTACGAGCAGTACTTC. Protein: CASRGDRQGSTYEQYF.

This clonotype was observed many times. This beta chain was picked up by a library intended for alpha chains and is off target, so its count carries little meaning. V gene TRBV12-3 or TRBV12-4 combines with J gene TRBJ2-1; 14 nucleotides agree with TRBD2. The V gene end was trimmed by 1 base and the J gene end by 6 bases; junction bases not matched to a gene: 8. The CDR3 is 18 residues long. Here the CDR3 reads CASSLGTGLAGVINEQFF. DNA for the CDR3: TGTGCCAGCAGTTTAGGGACGGGACTAGCGGGAGTAATCAATGAGCAGTTCTTC.